The entry below gives a single T cell receptor beta chain sequence along with its context. The antigen is undetermined. This CDR3 region has 14 residues. CDR1 and CDR2 from the germline V gene are MNHNS and SASEGT. V was shortened by 11 bases and J by 0 bases, with 17 bases between the two germline ends. The source of the sample is a study of shared clonotypes between healthy human individuals. Study outcomes and limitations: Sharing of clonotypes among donors was expected to vary with sequencing depth.

Some clones are missing from TCRdb's copy, which holds only in-frame ones; the method was immunoSEQ multiplex PCR. The table shows over a million clones, with approximately 80% occurring only once. The chain is built from TRBV6-1 and TRBJ2-7; no firm D call. This clonotype was sampled from a man aged 18-30 years in good health. Some clones in this sample may be carry-over from other donors' samples. Sequenced material: memory CD4+ T cells from PBMCs. The subset: CD45RA-negative fraction. The CDR3 protein is CAATPTRSSYEQYF. The CDR3 bases are TGTGCCGCCACACCGACCCGTAGCTCCTACGAGCAGTACTTC.